This T cell receptor beta chain was recovered during a study of cytomegalovirus exposure and HLA in healthy donors. At the level of the study: The study placed approximately 80% of its 398 genotyped donors in the Caucasian-associated ancestry cluster. Study-level points and caveats: A prior analysis recorded that most TCR beta V segments were productive about 87% or about 30% of the time. Later work associated 16,951 TCR beta sequences with HLA alleles at 0.05 false discovery rate. As a later analysis revealed, the rate of TCR association differed by HLA locus, with DRB1 most and HLA-C fewest.

In the PCR, 60 Vbeta and 13 Jbeta primers were used. Using immunoSEQ multiplex PCR, the repertoire was profiled, and TCRdb retains in-frame clones only, with some absent. This sample contains 130,000 or so clones. V was clipped by 5 bases and J by 8 bases, with 19 bases between them. The CDR3 covers 15 residues. Germline loops: CDR1 SGHNT, CDR2 YYREEE (reference sequence). Concerning this clone itself: Its antigen remains unidentified.

The gene calls are TRBV5-4 and TRBJ1-4; maybe TRBD1 (5 bases). What was sequenced was PBMCs. This receptor was obtained from a woman between 40 and 50 years old in good health and CMV-seronegative. As DNA, the CDR3 is TGTGCCAGCAGGGATGGGGCGGTGAAAAAAGAAAAACTGTTTTTT. Amino acids: CASRDGAVKKEKLFF. Based on the CDR3 plus reference TRBV5-4 and TRBJ1-4, the full variable domain is ETGVTQSPTHLIKTRGQQVTLRCSSQSGHNTVSWYQQALGQGPQFIFQYYREEENGRGNFPPRFSGLQFPNYSSELNVNALELDDSALYLCASRDGAVKKEKLFFGSGTQLSVL.